This section outlines one T cell receptor (beta chain) sequence together with its context. Antigen specificity is unknown. The data belong to a study of identical twins. Findings of the study overall: Modelling underestimated the level of out-of-frame TCR alpha sharing observed in monozygotic twins. Zero-insertion results could be subject to partial confounding by invariant MAIT and iNKT cells.

All of the donors were Caucasians in good health. TCRdb processed the 5' RACE reads anew with MiXCR; each CDR3 protein has one entry. The sample holds 750,000 to 950,000 distinct CDR3 sequences, 9% to 15% seen once. The CDR3 runs to 15 residues. The germline V gene has CDR1 LGHDT and CDR2 YNNKEL (reference sequence). J lost 6 bases, V lost 1 base, and 9 bases had no gene match. These sequences were also reported in another study, on yellow fever vaccine responses in identical twins. This second study notes: Twins' vaccine T cell responses reportedly seemed partly convergent and partly personalized.

This sequence was found in a woman between 18 and 30 years old in good health. This chain connects TRBV3-1 to TRBJ2-7; 7 bases line up with TRBD2. The specimen sequenced was PBMCs. CDR3 amino acids: CASSQGGRLQREQYF. DNA of the CDR3: TGTGCCAGCAGCCAAGGCGGGAGATTGCAACGCGAGCAGTACTTC.